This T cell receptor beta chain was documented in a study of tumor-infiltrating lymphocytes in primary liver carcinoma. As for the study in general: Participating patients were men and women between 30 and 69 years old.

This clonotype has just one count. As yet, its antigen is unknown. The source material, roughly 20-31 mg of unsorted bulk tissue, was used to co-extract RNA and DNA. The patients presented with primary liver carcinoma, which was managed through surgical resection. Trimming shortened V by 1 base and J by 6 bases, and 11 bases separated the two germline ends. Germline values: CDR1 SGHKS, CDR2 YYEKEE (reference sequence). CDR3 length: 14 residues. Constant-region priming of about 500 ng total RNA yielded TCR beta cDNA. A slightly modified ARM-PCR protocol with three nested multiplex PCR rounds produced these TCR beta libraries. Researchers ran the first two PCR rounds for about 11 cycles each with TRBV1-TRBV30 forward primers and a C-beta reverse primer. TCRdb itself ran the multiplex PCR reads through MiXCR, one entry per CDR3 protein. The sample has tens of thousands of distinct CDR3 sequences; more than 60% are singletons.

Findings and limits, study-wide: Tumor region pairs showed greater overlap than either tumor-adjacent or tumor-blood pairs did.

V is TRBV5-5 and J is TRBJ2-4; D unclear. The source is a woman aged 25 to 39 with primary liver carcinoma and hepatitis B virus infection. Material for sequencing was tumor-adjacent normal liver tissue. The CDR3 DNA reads TGTGCCAGCAGCTTGTGCAGTGGGCTAAACATTCAGTACTTC. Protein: CASSLCSGLNIQYF.